Described below is a single TCR beta chain sequence and its context. Its specificity is not known. The data derive from a study of cytomegalovirus exposure and HLA in healthy donors. The study's findings and limits: Researchers catalogued approximately 160 TCR beta chains as cytomegalovirus-associated. Among the CMV-associated chains, a few were confirmed in vitro as specific for CMV antigens.

Clones were sequenced by immunoSEQ multiplex PCR, and TCRdb holds only the in-frame ones, with some missing. The sample yields 250,000 to 400,000 clones, roughly 90% seen once. J lost 0 bases, V lost 5 bases, and 11 bases had no gene match. This CDR3 has 19 amino acids. CDR1 and CDR2 (germline): SGHVS, FNYEAQ. Sequencing used PBMCs. This TCR was recovered from a man aged 25-45 years in good health and CMV-seronegative. The J gene is TRBJ2-1, the V gene TRBV7-6; 12 positions agree with TRBD2. The CDR3 loop is CASSPTSGGKKSSYNEQFF. The CDR3 DNA reads as TGTGCCAGCAGCCCGACTAGCGGGGGAAAGAAGAGCTCCTACAATGAGCAGTTCTTC.